The 22 T cell receptor beta chains below come from one sample, sequenced in a study of OX40 agonist ivuxolimab in advanced cancers. Produced via immunoSEQ multiplex PCR; TCRdb's table is partial and in-frame only. The sample yields about 19,000 clones, approximately 88% seen once. The sequences come from CD4+ or CD8+ T cells sorted from blood, collected in a trial of the OX40 agonist ivuxolimab. The receptor source for this set is an adult with an advanced solid tumor such as melanoma, head and neck, liver or kidney cancer.

The chain uses TRBV4-3 and TRBJ1-2, with a possible D match to TRBD1 (5 bases). The CDR3 length is 14 residues. The V gene's germline CDR1 is LGHNA and CDR2 YSLEER. V was clipped by 1 base and J by 1 base, with 7 bases between them. The CDR3 nucleotides are TGCGCCAGCAGCCAAGTTCAGGGTAACTATGGCTACACCTTC. Protein product: CASSQVQGNYGYTF.

This rearrangement joins TRBV30 to TRBJ1-5; D gene ambiguous. V was shortened by 3 bases and J by 0 bases, with 6 bases between the two germline ends. CDR3 length: 13 amino acids. CDR1 GTSNPN and CDR2 SVGIG come from the germline V gene (reference sequence). CDR3 amino acids: CAWSPLSNQPQHF. The CDR3, as DNA: TGTGCCTGGAGCCCCCTTAGCAATCAGCCCCAGCATTTT.

The chain has TRBV7-8 and TRBJ2-7, with TRBD1 matching 8 bases. Germline assignment: CDR1 SGHVS and CDR2 FQNEAQ. The length of the CDR3 is 15 residues. J gave up 4 bases and V 1 base, and 6 bases lay outside the gene matches. The CDR3 bases are TGTGCCAGCAGCTTAGGGGCAGGGGGCGCTTACGAGCAGTACTTC. Its protein product is CASSLGAGGAYEQYF.

This clone was seen only once. V gene TRBV19 combines with J gene TRBJ2-1, with unresolved D. CDR3 size: 11 residues. CDR1 LNHDA and CDR2 SQIVND come from the germline V gene (reference sequence). The V gene lost 3 bases and the J gene lost 9 bases, with 6 bases spanning the gap. CDR3 region: CASSIPGEQFF. The CDR3 DNA is TGTGCCAGTAGTATTCCCGGTGAGCAGTTCTTC. Combining the CDR3 with reference TRBV19 and TRBJ2-1 gives the whole variable domain DGGITQSPKYLFRKEGQNVTLSCEQNLNHDAMYWYRQDPGQGLRLIYYSQIVNDFQKGDIAEGYSVSREKKESFPLTVTSAQKNPTAFYLCASSIPGEQFFGPGTRLTVL.

This chain links TRBV12-2 with TRBJ1-5; the D call in the table, TRBD1, was not verified against the DNA. TRBV12-2 is listed as a pseudogene. The CDR3 totals 16 residues. The CDR3 protein is CASRSPDKDSNQPQHF. As DNA, the CDR3 is TGTGCAAGTCGCTCCCCGGACAAAGATAGCAATCAGCCCCAGCATTTT.

This clone was counted once. The chain carries TRBV18 and TRBJ1-5, with D perhaps TRBD1 (5 bases). Germline assignment: CDR1 KGHSH and CDR2 LQKENI. Trimming took off 3 bases at V and 0 bases at J, with 12 bases between the two ends. The CDR3 contains 16 residues. The CDR3 coding sequence is TGTGCCAGCTCACCTTCCGGGGGGTTTAGCAATCAGCCCCAGCATTTT. The encoded protein is CASSPSGGFSNQPQHF.

The chain employs TRBV2 and TRBJ2-1; D gene unclear. Germline assignment: CDR1 SNHLY and CDR2 FYNNEI. CDR3 length: 14 residues. Trimming removed 4 bases from V and 4 bases from J, with 11 bases in between. The DNA for the CDR3 is TGTGCCAGCAGTGGGGGTGACCAGTACAATGAGCAGTTCTTC. Protein sequence: CASSGGDQYNEQFF.

The CDR3 is CASTPGTNPYEQYF. Written as DNA, the CDR3 is TGTGCCAGTACCCCAGGGACTAACCCCTACGAGCAGTACTTC. The chain carries TRBV19 and TRBJ2-7, with 7 bases that match TRBD2. The V and J ends lost 7 bases and 2 bases, in that order; junction bases with no gene match: 8. This CDR3 comprises 14 residues. The germline gives CDR1 LNHDA, CDR2 SQIVND (reference sequence).

The chain recombines TRBV7-9 with TRBJ2-3, with TRBD2 matching over 7 bases. This CDR3 comprises 15 residues. The V gene end was trimmed by 3 bases and the J gene end by 1 base; junction bases not matched to a gene: 4. CDR1 and CDR2 (germline): SEHNR, FQNEAQ (reference sequence). CDR3 coding DNA: TGTGCCAGCAGCTTCCTAGCGGCCGGCACAGATACGCAGTATTTT. Its protein is CASSFLAAGTDTQYF.

The rearrangement links TRBV19 to TRBJ2-3, with 7 nucleotides matching TRBD2. There are 15 residues in the CDR3. The germline V gene encodes CDR1 LNHDA and CDR2 SQIVND (reference sequence). J lost 3 bases, V lost 1 base, and 4 bases had no gene match. The CDR3 coding sequence is TGTGCCAGTAGTATAGTTCCGGGAGGAACAGATACGCAGTATTTT. Residues: CASSIVPGGTDTQYF.

Here the CDR3 reads CASSQGATSGTYEQFF. In DNA form, the CDR3 reads TGCGCCAGCAGCCAAGGAGCAACTAGCGGGACCTATGAGCAGTTCTTC. V and J are TRBV4-3 and TRBJ2-1, with TRBD2 identical over 10 bases. Germline CDR1 is LGHNA and CDR2 is YSLEER. The ends lost 1 base at V and 8 bases at J; junction bases unmatched: 8. The CDR3 runs to 16 residues.

The J gene is TRBJ1-3, the V gene TRBV7-3, with D maybe TRBD1 (5 bases). CDR3 length: 17 residues. Germline-derived CDR1 and CDR2 are SGHTA and FQGTGA. The V end was cut by 0 bases, the J end by 0 bases, with 12 bases between. CDR3 amino acids: CASSLTGDSFSGNTIYF. The CDR3 DNA is TGTGCCAGCAGCTTAACGGGGGATTCTTTCTCTGGAAACACCATATATTTT. The full variable domain, completed using reference TRBV7-3 and TRBJ1-3, is GAGVSQTPSNKVTEKGKYVELRCDPISGHTALYWYRQSLGQGPEFLIYFQGTGAADDSGLPNDRFFAVRPEGSVSTLKIQRTERGDSAVYLCASSLTGDSFSGNTIYFGEGSWLTVV.

The chain recombines TRBV4-3 with TRBJ1-3; D possibly corresponds to TRBD1 (5 bases). V was clipped by 2 bases and J by 5 bases, with 10 bases between them. Germline CDR1 reads LGHNA; CDR2 reads YSLEER. This CDR3 comprises 14 residues. The CDR3 sequence is CASSQLTGRNTIYF. Written as DNA, the CDR3 is TGCGCCAGCAGCCAATTAACAGGCAGAAACACCATATATTTT.

This clone turned up a few times. The chain uses TRBV10-2 and TRBJ2-3, with D uncertain. Trimming pared 4 bases from V and 4 bases from J, leaving 0 bases between. CDR1 and CDR2 (germline): WSHSY, SAAADI. This CDR3 has 10 amino acids. CDR3 residues: CASSADTQYF. CDR3 nucleotide sequence: TGCGCCAGCAGTGCAGATACGCAGTATTTT.

This chain joins TRBV5-1 and TRBJ1-2; 12 bases map to TRBD1. The CDR3 is made up of 15 amino acids. Losses at the gene ends were 4 bases for V and 6 bases for J; bases not matched to a gene: 7. CDR1 is SGHRS, CDR2 YFSETQ, per germline. DNA for the CDR3: TGCGCCAGCAGCGGGACAGGGGGCGCATCAAATGGCTACACCTTC. Encoded protein: CASSGTGGASNGYTF. Looking up the rest from reference TRBV5-1 and TRBJ1-2 gives the full variable domain: KAGVTQTPRYLIKTRGQQVTLSCSPISGHRSVSWYQQTPGQGLQFLFEYFSETQRNKGNFPGRFSGRQFSNSRSEMNVSTLELGDSALYLCASSGTGGASNGYTFGSGTRLTVV.

The gene calls are TRBV7-9 and TRBJ2-3, with D perhaps matching TRBD1 or TRBD2 (5 bases each). Germline values: CDR1 SEHNR, CDR2 FQNEAQ (reference sequence). The germline V and J ends were trimmed by 8 bases and 0 bases, with 9 bases remaining between them. The CDR3 is 13 residues long. This chain's CDR3 is CASRDLSTDTQYF. DNA for the CDR3: TGTGCCAGCCGGGACCTTAGCACAGATACGCAGTATTTT.

The rearrangement links TRBV18 to TRBJ2-7; D ambiguous. With 3 bases removed from V and 1 base from J, the gap between germline ends came to 4 bases. CDR1 and CDR2 from the germline V gene are KGHSH and LQKENI. This CDR3 spans 12 amino acids. The CDR3 sequence: CASSPTSYEQYF. Written as DNA, the CDR3 is TGTGCCAGCTCACCGACTTCCTACGAGCAGTACTTC.

This clone appeared once. V gene TRBV28 combines with J gene TRBJ1-5; TRBD1 aligns across 7 bases. CDR1 is MDHEN and CDR2 is SYDVKM in the germline V gene. The CDR3 spans 14 residues. The J segment lost 6 bases and the V segment lost 4 bases, leaving 6 bases of the junction unmatched. The CDR3 is CASSSSTGLQPQHF. DNA for the CDR3: TGTGCCAGCAGTTCCTCGACAGGGCTTCAGCCCCAGCATTTT.

The rearrangement joins TRBV5-1 to TRBJ2-7; possible D gene TRBD2, 5 bases. CDR3 length equals 11 residues. Germline CDR1 SGHRS, CDR2 YFSETQ. V lost 2 bases, J lost 7 bases, and 7 bases lay in between. CDR3 in amino acids: CASSFGEEQYF. The DNA for the CDR3 is TGCGCCAGCAGCTTCGGGGAAGAGCAGTACTTC.

The chain couples TRBV28 to TRBJ2-1, with TRBD2 matching over 8 bases. V dropped 2 bases and J dropped 5; count of bases not matched to a gene: 2. CDR3 length: 14 amino acids. Germline CDR1 reads MDHEN; CDR2 reads SYDVKM. This CDR3 is CASSLRGGHNEQFF. The CDR3 nucleotides read TGTGCCAGCAGTTTACGGGGGGGTCACAATGAGCAGTTCTTC.

This clone has a single count. The chain combines TRBV29-1 with TRBJ2-2, with D tentatively TRBD1 (6 bases). From germline, CDR1 is SQVTM and CDR2 ANQGSEA. This CDR3 region has 13 residues. V was shortened by 6 bases and J by 2 bases, with 10 bases between the two germline ends. CDR3: CSVRDTNTGELFF. The CDR3 region has the DNA TGCAGCGTCCGGGACACAAACACCGGGGAGCTGTTTTTT.

The chain is built from TRBV4-1 and TRBJ2-7; unclear D gene. The CDR3 spans 17 residues. Trimming cost V 0 bases and J 7 bases, with 22 bases left between them. Germline V gene data show CDR1 as MGHRA and CDR2 as YSYEKL. The CDR3 here is CASSQDPAGSYGIEQYF. The DNA for the CDR3 is TGCGCCAGCAGCCAAGATCCGGCAGGTTCCTATGGTATAGAGCAGTACTTC.